These 12 T cell receptor beta chains share one sample of origin, sequenced in a study of T cells after yellow fever vaccination. TCRdb re-called the 5' RACE reads through MiXCR, storing one row per CDR3 protein. The data show around 600,000 distinct CDR3 sequences, 12% seen once. This material consisted of PBMCs, taken on the day of the yellow fever booster vaccination. The receptors shown here come from a young man who received the YFV17D yellow fever vaccine.

Only a few counts were recorded for this clonotype. The chain links TRBV5-1 to TRBJ2-1, with TRBD2 matching over 7 bases. Germline lookup yields CDR1 SGHRS and CDR2 YFSETQ. J gave up 7 bases and V 0 bases, and 4 bases lay outside the gene matches. The CDR3 is 14 residues long. CDR3 sequence: CASSLGEAGNEQFF. The DNA for the CDR3 is TGCGCCAGCAGCTTGGGGGAAGCGGGGAATGAGCAGTTCTTC.

The CDR3 is CASSGPANTEAFF. The CDR3 nucleotides read TGTGCCAGCAGTGGACCAGCGAACACTGAAGCTTTCTTT. This chain links TRBV6-1 with TRBJ1-1; D gene ambiguous. From germline, CDR1 is MNHNS and CDR2 SASEGT. The ends were cut back, 4 bases at V and 1 base at J, with 7 bases in the middle. CDR3 size: 13 residues.

This clonotype appeared many times. This chain uses TRBV7-3 with TRBJ2-5; TRBD2 matches 9 bases. Germline CDR1 and CDR2: SGHTA and FQGTGA. The junction had 4 bases not matched to a gene; V was cut back by 1 base and J by 1 base. The CDR3 consists of 16 residues. The CDR3: CASSLIGGRAQETQYF. The DNA of the CDR3 is TGTGCCAGCAGCTTAATAGGCGGGAGGGCCCAAGAGACCCAGTACTTC.

This chain uses TRBV7-2 with TRBJ2-7, with D unclear. The germline V gene has CDR1 SGHTA and CDR2 FQGNSA. V was trimmed by 1 base and J by 2 bases, leaving 9 bases between them. CDR3 length: 14 residues. The CDR3 reads CASSLVTKTYEQYF. CDR3 DNA: TGTGCCAGCAGCTTAGTGACCAAAACCTACGAGCAGTACTTC.

This clonotype was seen a handful of times. The rearrangement links TRBV28 to TRBJ2-7; perhaps TRBD1 as D (6 bases). Per germline, CDR1 MDHEN and CDR2 SYDVKM. V gave up 9 bases and J gave up 4 bases, with 19 bases separating them. This CDR3 region has 14 residues. The CDR3 is CASSQGLDTYEQYF. CDR3 sequence (DNA): TGTGCCAGTTCTCAGGGGCTAGACACGTACGAGCAGTACTTC.

V usage is TRBV7-2 and J usage is TRBJ2-1; D is possibly TRBD2 (6 bases). This CDR3 region has 12 residues. V gave up 3 bases and J gave up 15 bases, with 15 bases separating them. Germline V gives CDR1 SGHTA, CDR2 FQGNSA. CDR3 bases: TGTGCCAGCAGCTTGTGGGGCAGGGAGGCGTTCTTC. It specifies CASSLWGREAFF.

This clonotype came up a few times. CDR3 nucleotides: TGCAGCGTGGGACTAGCGAGGGCCCACGAGCAGTACTTC. This encodes CSVGLARAHEQYF. This chain uses TRBV29-1 with TRBJ2-7; 10 nucleotides agree with TRBD2. The V gene's germline CDR1 is SQVTM and CDR2 ANQGSEA. CDR3 length equals 13 residues. Trimming removed 6 bases from V and 5 bases from J; junction bases left unmatched: 7.

This clonotype was observed a few times. The V call is TRBV7-9, the J call TRBJ2-1; the match to TRBD1 covers 11 bases. Germline assignment: CDR1 SEHNR and CDR2 FQNEAQ (reference sequence). After removal of 5 bases from V and 4 bases from J, the junction contained 7 bases not matched to a gene. CDR3 size: 16 residues. The CDR3 protein is CASSPSGQGAYNEQFF. As DNA, the CDR3 is TGTGCCAGCAGCCCCTCCGGACAGGGGGCTTACAATGAGCAGTTCTTC.

This clonotype was detected only a few times. The rearrangement uses TRBV12-3 or TRBV12-4 and TRBJ2-2; no definite D call. Deletions cut 7 bases from V and 6 bases from J, with 12 bases between. The CDR3 has 13 residues. The CDR3 loop reads CASTQEGSGELFF. CDR3 DNA: TGTGCCAGCACCCAAGAAGGGTCCGGGGAGCTGTTTTTT.

This clonotype was counted a few times. CDR3 DNA sequence: TGCGCCAGCGGGAACCCCTCCAGCGGAGTCTACGAGCAGTACTTC. It encodes CASGNPSSGVYEQYF. The chain employs TRBV5-1 and TRBJ2-7, with D possibly matching TRBD2 (5 bases). V lost 7 bases and J 3 bases, leaving 20 bases between the germline ends. This CDR3 spans 15 amino acids. Germline V lookup: CDR1 SGHRS, CDR2 YFSETQ.

The chain links TRBV5-8 to TRBJ1-5, with a weak D call TRBD1 (5 bases). This CDR3 region has 13 residues. Trimming removed 2 bases at V and 11 bases at J, with 14 bases between. The germline CDR1 and CDR2 sequences are SGHTS and YDEGEE. CDR3: CASSFSTARSQHF. The DNA for the CDR3 is TGTGCCAGCAGCTTTTCGACAGCCAGGTCCCAGCATTTT.

There are many counts of this clonotype. The CDR3 region has the DNA TGTGCCAGCAGCTACGGTGGGGGGTACACTGAAGCTTTCTTT. Protein product: CASSYGGGYTEAFF. J is TRBJ1-1 and V is TRBV3-1, with a possible D match to TRBD1 (5 bases). Trimming pared 5 bases from V and 3 bases from J, leaving 13 bases between. CDR1 is LGHDT and CDR2 is YNNKEL in the germline V gene (reference sequence). The CDR3 totals 14 residues. Using reference TRBV3-1 and TRBJ1-1 for the parts outside the CDR3, the full variable domain is DTAVSQTPKYLVTQMGNDKSIKCEQNLGHDTMYWYKQDSKKFLKIMFSYNNKELIINETVPNRFSPKSPDKAHLNLHINSLELGDSAVYFCASSYGGGYTEAFFGQGTRLTVV.